What follows is one TCR beta chain and its context. In germline, CDR1 is SGHTA, CDR2 FQGNSA. The CDR3 is 14 residues long. The data originate from a study of immune characterization of retroperitoneal liposarcoma. Using its own MiXCR run on the PCR reads, TCRdb lists one record per CDR3 protein. The sample lists roughly 9,300 distinct CDR3 sequences, roughly 35% seen once, with roughly 23% in the top ten. The receptor's source is a male donor with retroperitoneal liposarcoma. Sequenced input: tumor tissue. The chain uses TRBV7-2 and TRBJ2-5, with 9 bases identical to TRBD2. The J call is in doubt because the DNA end fits TRBJ2-7 better. CDR3 sequence (DNA): TGTGCCAGCAGCTTAGGACTAGCGGTAAACGAGCAGTACTTC. It codes for CASSLGLAVNEQYF.